This is a list of T cell receptor beta chains from one sample in a study of blood T cell repertoires in COVID-19. The protocol was immunoSEQ multiplex PCR, while the TCRdb copy is restricted to in-frame clones and leaves out a portion. Seen here are 250,000 to 350,000 clones, about 88% observed once, and the top ten hold 12%. Sequencing was performed on peripheral blood. The source of these receptors is a woman aged 60 to 75 with acute or convalescent COVID-19. Both conserved end residues are trimmed from each CDR3.

v_call	cdr3_length	j_call	cdr3_aa
TRBV7-2	12	TRBJ1-2	ASSLDTGGYGYT
TRBV7-9	14	TRBJ1-6	ASSLMGADNNSPLH
TRBV6-5	11	TRBJ1-2	ASSYLKRGGYT
TRBV4-3	17	TRBJ1-2	ASSQAPGTGGRNVHGYT
TRBV5-1	13	TRBJ2-7	ASSLEPSGRYEQY
TRBV18	12	TRBJ1-1	ASSPGHLNTEAF
TRBV27	15	TRBJ1-5	ASSSRVIEGGNQPQH
TRBV6-5	12	TRBJ2-2	ASSRTSAIGELF
TRBV4-2	12	TRBJ2-7	ASSQPGQGGEQY
TRBV6-5	12	TRBJ1-5	ATSRGRSNQPQH
TRBV28	16	TRBJ2-1	ATLPLSGGPASYNEQF
TRBV19	13	TRBJ1-2	ASRDRQGETYGYT
TRBV27	12	TRBJ1-5	ASSLSGQHQPQH
TRBV28	11	TRBJ2-5	ASSYQYQETQY
TRBV28	13	TRBJ2-1	ASALPGQGFNEQF
TRBV9	11	TRBJ2-3	ASSTYYTDTQY
TRBV2	12	TRBJ1-1	ASSEDRVNTEAF
TRBV19	15	TRBJ1-5	ASSIGSRGPGNQPQH
TRBV7-3	12	TRBJ1-2	ASSPQQGGPGYT
TRBV28	11	TRBJ1-5	ASRGQGKGPQH
TRBV27	15	TRBJ2-1	ASSSLIGGGYYNEQF
TRBV29-1	10	TRBJ2-5	SVAGGGETQY
TRBV19	14	TRBJ2-3	ASSTGQGLSTDTQY
TRBV15	13	TRBJ2-7	ATSRDQGPLYEQY
TRBV7-9	15	TRBJ2-1	ASSLVLRTHSYNEQF
TRBV11-2	11	TRBJ2-7	ASSLTDYYEQY
TRBV14	12	TRBJ2-3	ASSFAGGTDTQY
TRBV7-2	15	TRBJ2-3	ASYMPRAASSTDTQY
TRBV28	14	TRBJ2-2	ASSLPGGMNTGELF
TRBV19	11	TRBJ2-7	ASSIGGSYEQY
TRBV4-2	11	TRBJ1-1	ASSHGGSTEAF
TRBV2	13	TRBJ2-2	ASSEDSRGGGELF
TRBV18	13	TRBJ2-7	ASSPIRGQGDEQY
TRBV7-3	15	TRBJ2-1	ASSSASGWSSYNEQF
TRBV28	14	TRBJ1-6	ASSQKWTGLNSPLH
TRBV6-2/TRBV6-3	12	TRBJ2-5	ASSILAKQETQY
TRBV19	14	TRBJ2-1	ASSMTAGGSYNEQF
TRBV9	13	TRBJ1-4	ASSSGGQGNEKLF
TRBV9	14	TRBJ2-3	ASSVVGGGAGDTQY
TRBV6-2/TRBV6-3	13	TRBJ2-5	ASSPGLAGAETQY
TRBV7-2	15	TRBJ2-6	ASSPVRGLTGANVLT
TRBV18	13	TRBJ1-2	ASSSKERFGYGYT
TRBV7-8	14	TRBJ1-4	ASSLGGGRTNEKLF
TRBV28	13	TRBJ1-5	ASSLRGGGNQPQH
TRBV14	10	TRBJ2-7	ASSELAYEQY
TRBV6-2/TRBV6-3	14	TRBJ1-5	ASSSSTENSNQPQH
TRBV6-5	13	TRBJ1-2	ASSYLGQTSYGYT
TRBV4-1	15	TRBJ1-6	ASSQITASTKNSPLH
TRBV5-1	14	TRBJ2-3	ASSLVGRVSTDTQY
TRBV7-8	10	TRBJ2-2	ASSLGAGELF
TRBV7-2	9	TRBJ2-7	ASSPSYEQY
TRBV6-6	13	TRBJ2-1	ASSGGTGTYNEQF
TRBV6-5	12	TRBJ1-5	ASSVQGVGQPQH
TRBV19	11	TRBJ2-7	ASMGDRGPEQY
TRBV6-5	12	TRBJ1-2	ASSPGQSNYGYT
TRBV6-2/TRBV6-3	12	TRBJ2-5	ASSLGDRVETQY
TRBV7-9	13	TRBJ1-1	ASSSSGGRGTEAF